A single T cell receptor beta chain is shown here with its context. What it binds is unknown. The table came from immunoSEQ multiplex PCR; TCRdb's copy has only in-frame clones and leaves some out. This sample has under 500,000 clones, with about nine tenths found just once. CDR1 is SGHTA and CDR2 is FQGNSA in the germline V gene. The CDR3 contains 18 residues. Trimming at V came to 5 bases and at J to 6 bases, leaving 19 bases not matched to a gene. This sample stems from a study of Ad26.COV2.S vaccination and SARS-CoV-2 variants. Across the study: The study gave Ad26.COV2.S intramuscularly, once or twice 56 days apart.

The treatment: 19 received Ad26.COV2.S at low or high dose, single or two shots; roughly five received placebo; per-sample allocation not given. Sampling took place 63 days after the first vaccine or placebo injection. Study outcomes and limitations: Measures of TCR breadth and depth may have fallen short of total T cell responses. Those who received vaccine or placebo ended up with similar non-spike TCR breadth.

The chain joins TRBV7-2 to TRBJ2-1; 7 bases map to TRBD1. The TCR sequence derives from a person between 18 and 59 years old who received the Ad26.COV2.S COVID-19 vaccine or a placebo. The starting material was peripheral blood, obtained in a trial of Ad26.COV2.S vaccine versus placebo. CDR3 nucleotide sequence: TGTGCCAGCAGCGATACAGGGGCCACACATAAGTCTTCCAATGAGCAGTTCTTC. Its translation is CASSDTGATHKSSNEQFF.